These 10 T cell receptor beta chains share one sample of origin, sequenced in a study of identical twins. TCRdb redid the calling of the 5' RACE reads with MiXCR, one entry per CDR3 protein. This table holds 240,000 or so distinct CDR3 sequences, roughly 13% found once. The data were also submitted as part of a second study, on yellow fever vaccine responses in identical twins.

The sample comprised memory (CD45RO+) T cells sorted from blood. These receptors came from a woman in her late teens or twenties in good health.

This clonotype was counted only a few times. The chain combines TRBV20-1 with TRBJ2-7; D is unclear. The germline V gene has CDR1 DFQATT and CDR2 SNEGSKA (reference sequence). CDR3 length equals 15 residues. V shed 0 bases and J shed 0 bases, with 12 bases lying between them. This chain's CDR3 is CSARDWAQSSYEQYF. As DNA, the CDR3 is TGCAGTGCTAGAGATTGGGCACAGAGCTCCTACGAGCAGTACTTC.

Many counts were recorded for this clonotype. This rearrangement joins TRBV28 to TRBJ2-3, with TRBD2 matching 11 bases. The CDR3 sequence is 13 residues long. Trimming took 7 bases from V and 3 from J; bases not matched to a gene: 0. Germline loops: CDR1 MDHEN, CDR2 SYDVKM. CDR3 coding DNA: TGTGCCAGCACTAGCGGGAGGACAGATACGCAGTATTTT. This sequence encodes CASTSGRTDTQYF.

At least ten counts were recorded for this clonotype. The genes are TRBV24-1 and TRBJ2-5, with 9 bases aligning to TRBD1. V shed 0 bases, J shed 5 bases, and the junction held 3 bases outside the gene matches. The germline V gene has CDR1 KGHDR and CDR2 SFDVKD. There are 15 residues in the CDR3. This CDR3 is CATSDLGTGQETQYF. In nucleotides, the CDR3 is TGTGCCACCAGTGATTTGGGGACAGGGCAGGAGACCCAGTACTTC.

There are a few counts of this clonotype. V usage is TRBV25-1 and J usage is TRBJ2-3, with D perhaps TRBD1 (6 bases). V shed 6 bases and J shed 2 bases, with 12 bases lying between them. In germline, CDR1 is MGHDK, CDR2 SYGVNS. The CDR3 sequence is 14 residues long. CDR3 amino acids: CASRETGPTDTQYF. The CDR3 coding sequence is TGTGCCAGCAGGGAGACAGGCCCCACAGATACGCAGTATTTT.

A few counts support this clonotype. This chain joins TRBV5-6 and TRBJ2-1; D is unresolved. The CDR3 covers 15 residues. The V end was cut by 0 bases, the J end by 2 bases, with 9 bases between. In germline, CDR1 is SGHDT, CDR2 YYEEEE. The CDR3: CASSLVSRTYNEQFF. The CDR3 coding sequence is TGTGCCAGCAGCTTGGTTTCGCGGACCTACAATGAGCAGTTCTTC.

The genes are TRBV5-1 and TRBJ2-2; 9 bases align to TRBD2. Germline CDR1 SGHRS, CDR2 YFSETQ. V lost 6 bases and J lost 2; bases outside the gene matches: 5. The CDR3 is 15 amino acids. CDR3 sequence reads: CASISGGTNTGELFF. The CDR3 region has the DNA TGCGCCAGCATCAGCGGGGGGACTAACACCGGGGAGCTGTTTTTT.

This clonotype turned up a few times. The chain uses TRBV9 and TRBJ2-1; no reliable D call. The germline V and J ends were trimmed by 4 bases and 10 bases, with 18 bases remaining between them. This CDR3 has 14 residues. Germline CDR1 is SGDLS and CDR2 is YYNGEE. CDR3 in amino acids: CASSSQSRFGEQFF. The CDR3 region has the DNA TGTGCCAGCAGCTCCCAATCACGTTTCGGGGAGCAGTTCTTC.

The sample holds a few counts of this clonotype. The chain combines TRBV27 with TRBJ2-1; D gene ambiguous. Trimming removed 5 bases from V and 5 bases from J, with 10 bases in between. Germline V CDR1 and CDR2: MNHEY, SMNVEV (reference sequence). This CDR3 region has 13 residues. The CDR3 coding sequence is TGTGCCAGCAGTAAGCTCAATGACAATGAGCAGTTCTTC. It encodes CASSKLNDNEQFF.

The chain employs TRBV24-1 and TRBJ2-5, with D perhaps matching TRBD1 or TRBD2 (6 bases each). Trimming shortened V by 1 base and J by 5 bases, and 13 bases separated the two germline ends. CDR1 and CDR2 (germline): KGHDR, SFDVKD. The CDR3 extends over 15 amino acids. CDR3 protein: CATSDFWGALETQYF. The CDR3 nucleotides are TGTGCCACCAGTGATTTTTGGGGGGCTCTGGAGACCCAGTACTTC.

The sample holds a few counts of this clonotype. CDR3 sequence: CASRVAEKLFF. CDR3 bases: TGTGCCAGCAGGGTCGCGGAAAAACTGTTTTTT. The J gene is TRBJ1-4, the V gene TRBV12-3 or TRBV12-4; unclear D gene. V was trimmed by 6 bases and J by 8 bases, leaving 7 bases between them. The CDR3 totals 11 residues.